This T cell receptor (beta chain) was retrieved from a study of OX40 agonist ivuxolimab in advanced cancers. Study outcomes and limitations: Mean expanded clone counts were higher in CD8+ than CD4+ T cells.

The CDR3 has 12 amino acids. The V end was cut by 3 bases, the J end by 4 bases, with 7 bases between. Germline values: CDR1 SGHDT, CDR2 YYEEEE. Concerning this clone: Its cognate antigen is unknown.

The table came from immunoSEQ multiplex PCR; TCRdb's copy has only in-frame clones and leaves some out. This table holds about 62,000 clones, approximately 86% found once. J is TRBJ2-5 and V is TRBV5-6; D may be TRBD1 or TRBD2 (5 bases each). The sequencing here drew on CD4+ or CD8+ T cells sorted from blood, taken in a trial of the OX40 agonist ivuxolimab. The sequence was collected from an adult with an advanced solid tumor such as melanoma, head and neck, liver or kidney cancer. CDR3 in amino acids: CASSSGRETQYF. The CDR3 nucleotides are TGTGCCAGCAGCTCAGGGAGAGAGACCCAGTACTTC.